A single count supports the clone carrying this T cell receptor (beta chain). Method: immunoSEQ multiplex PCR; TCRdb's copy keeps in-frame clones and lacks some. The sample includes under 400,000 clones, around 89% of them seen just once. This sample is part of a study of blood T cell repertoires in COVID-19. The germline V gene has CDR1 SGHKS and CDR2 YYEKEE (reference sequence). This CDR3 spans 13 amino acids. V lost 2 bases and J lost 6, with 12 bases in between. This sequence joins TRBV5-5 and TRBJ2-7, with D hard to call. The receptor comes from a man younger than 35 with active or convalescent COVID-19. The sequencing sample was made of peripheral blood. Here the CDR3 reads CASSFLRASEQYF. The CDR3 bases are TGTGCCAGCAGCTTCCTGAGAGCGTCCGAGCAGTACTTC.